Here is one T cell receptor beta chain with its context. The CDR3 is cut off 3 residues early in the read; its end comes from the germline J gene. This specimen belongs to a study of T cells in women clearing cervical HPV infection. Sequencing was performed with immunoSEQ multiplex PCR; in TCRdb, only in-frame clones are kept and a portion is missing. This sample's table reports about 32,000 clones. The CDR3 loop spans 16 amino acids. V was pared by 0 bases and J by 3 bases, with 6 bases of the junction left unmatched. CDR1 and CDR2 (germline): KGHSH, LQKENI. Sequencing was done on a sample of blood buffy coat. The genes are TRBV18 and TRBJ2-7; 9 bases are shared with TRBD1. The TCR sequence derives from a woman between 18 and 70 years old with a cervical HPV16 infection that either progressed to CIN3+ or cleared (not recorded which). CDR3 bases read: TGTGCCAGCTCACCACCGATTGGGGACAGGGTCTACGAG. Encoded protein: CASSPPIGDRVYE. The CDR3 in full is CASSPPIGDRVYEQYF.